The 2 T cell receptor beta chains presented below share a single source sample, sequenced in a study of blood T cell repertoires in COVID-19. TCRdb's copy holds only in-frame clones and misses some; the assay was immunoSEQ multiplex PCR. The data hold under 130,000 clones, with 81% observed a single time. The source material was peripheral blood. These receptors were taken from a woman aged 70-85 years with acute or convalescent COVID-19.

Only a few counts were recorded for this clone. The CDR3 loop is CASSSSDHRDYGYTF. CDR3 coding DNA: TGTGCCAGCAGTTCCTCAGACCACCGGGACTATGGCTACACCTTC. The chain employs TRBV27 and TRBJ1-2; D uncertain. V dropped 4 bases and J dropped 3 bases, with 15 bases sitting between them. The CDR3 extends over 15 amino acids. Germline V gene sequence: CDR1 MNHEY, CDR2 SMNVEV (reference sequence).

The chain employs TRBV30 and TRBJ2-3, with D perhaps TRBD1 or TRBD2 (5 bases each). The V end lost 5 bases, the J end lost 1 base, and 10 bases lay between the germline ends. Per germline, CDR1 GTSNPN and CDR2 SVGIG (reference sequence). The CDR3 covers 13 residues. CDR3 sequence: CAWEGRGTDTQYF. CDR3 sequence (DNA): TGTGCCTGGGAGGGCAGGGGCACAGATACGCAGTATTTT.